The 2 T cell receptor beta chains in this list originate from one sample, sequenced in a study of T cell repertoires in cytomegalovirus infection. Their recognized antigens are unknown. Each CDR3 protein gets one entry after TCRdb re-called the reads with MiXCR. This sample has approximately 70,000 distinct CDR3 sequences, with roughly 20% found just once. Material: CD8+ T cells from cultured PBMCs, obtained from culture after CMV antigen stimulation. These receptor sequences come from a human donor in good health (CMV status not recorded). Some clones in this sample may be carry-over from other donors' samples.

The chain combines TRBV12-3 or TRBV12-4 with TRBJ1-5, with 9 bases lining up with TRBD1. Trimming took 6 bases from V and 3 from J; bases not matched to a gene: 6. This CDR3 comprises 15 residues. CDR3 in DNA: TGTGCCAGCAGAACCGGGACAGGGCCCAATCAGCCCCAGCATTTT. Translated, it gives CASRTGTGPNQPQHF.

V usage is TRBV5-1 and J usage is TRBJ1-1; no clear D. Per the germline V gene, CDR1 is SGHRS and CDR2 is YFSETQ. V was shortened by 2 bases and J by 5 bases, with 7 bases between the two germline ends. This CDR3 contains 12 residues. DNA of the CDR3: TGCGCCAGCAGCTTATCAGATACTGAAGCTTTCTTT. This codes for CASSLSDTEAFF.